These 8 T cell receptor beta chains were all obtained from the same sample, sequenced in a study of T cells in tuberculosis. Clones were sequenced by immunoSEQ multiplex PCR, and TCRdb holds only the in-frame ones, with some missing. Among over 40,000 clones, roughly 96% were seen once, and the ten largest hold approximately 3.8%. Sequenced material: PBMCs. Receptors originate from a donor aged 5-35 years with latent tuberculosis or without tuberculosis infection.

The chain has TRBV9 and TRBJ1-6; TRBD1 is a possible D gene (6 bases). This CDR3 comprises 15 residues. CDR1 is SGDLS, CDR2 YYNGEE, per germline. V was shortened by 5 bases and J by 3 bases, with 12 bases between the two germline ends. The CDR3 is CASSEDSYYNSPLHF. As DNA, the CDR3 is TGTGCCAGCAGTGAGGACAGTTACTATAATTCACCCCTCCACTTT.

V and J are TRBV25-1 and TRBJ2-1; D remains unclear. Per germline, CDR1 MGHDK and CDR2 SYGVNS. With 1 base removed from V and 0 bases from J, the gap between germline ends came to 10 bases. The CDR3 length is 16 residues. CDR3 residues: CASSELESSSYNEQFF. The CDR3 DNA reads TGTGCCAGCAGTGAATTAGAGTCTAGCTCCTACAATGAGCAGTTCTTC.

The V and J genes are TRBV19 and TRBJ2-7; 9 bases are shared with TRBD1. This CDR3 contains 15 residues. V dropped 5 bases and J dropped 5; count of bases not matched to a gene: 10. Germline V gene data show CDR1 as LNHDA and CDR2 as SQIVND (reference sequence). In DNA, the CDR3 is TGTGCCAGTAGTCTCTCTACAGGGGGCTTCGACGAGCAGTACTTC. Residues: CASSLSTGGFDEQYF.

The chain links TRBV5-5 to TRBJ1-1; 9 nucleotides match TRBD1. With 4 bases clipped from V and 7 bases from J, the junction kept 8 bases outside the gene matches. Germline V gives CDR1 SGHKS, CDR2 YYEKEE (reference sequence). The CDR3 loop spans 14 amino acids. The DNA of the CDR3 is TGTGCCAGCAGCCCCGGGGACAGGGACGGTGAAGCTTTCTTT. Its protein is CASSPGDRDGEAFF.

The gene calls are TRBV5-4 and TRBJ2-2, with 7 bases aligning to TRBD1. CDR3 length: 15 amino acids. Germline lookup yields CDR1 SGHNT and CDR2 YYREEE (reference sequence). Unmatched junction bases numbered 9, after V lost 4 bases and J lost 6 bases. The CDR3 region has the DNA TGTGCCAGCAGCACGACAGGGTCTGTAGCCGGGGAGCTGTTTTTT. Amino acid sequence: CASSTTGSVAGELFF.

CDR3 sequence reads: CASSYDRGASFNEQYF. The DNA for the CDR3 is TGTGCCAGCAGTTACGATCGGGGGGCCTCATTCAACGAGCAGTACTTC. This chain joins TRBV6-5 and TRBJ2-7; a weak D match, TRBD2 (7 bases). CDR1 is MNHEY, CDR2 SVGAGI, per germline. This CDR3 contains 16 residues. V lost 2 bases and J lost 5, with 19 bases in between.

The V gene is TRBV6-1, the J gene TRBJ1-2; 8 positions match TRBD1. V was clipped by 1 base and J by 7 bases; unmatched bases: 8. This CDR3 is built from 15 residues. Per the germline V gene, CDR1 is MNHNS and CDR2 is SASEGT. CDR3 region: CASSEGNDRGGGYTF. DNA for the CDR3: TGTGCCAGCAGTGAAGGTAATGACAGGGGCGGTGGCTACACCTTC.

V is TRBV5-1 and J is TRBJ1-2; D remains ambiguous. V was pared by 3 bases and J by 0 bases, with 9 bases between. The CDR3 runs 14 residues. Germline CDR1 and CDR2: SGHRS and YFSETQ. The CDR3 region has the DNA TGCGCCAGCAGCTATGTCACAGCTAACTATGGCTACACCTTC. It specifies CASSYVTANYGYTF.